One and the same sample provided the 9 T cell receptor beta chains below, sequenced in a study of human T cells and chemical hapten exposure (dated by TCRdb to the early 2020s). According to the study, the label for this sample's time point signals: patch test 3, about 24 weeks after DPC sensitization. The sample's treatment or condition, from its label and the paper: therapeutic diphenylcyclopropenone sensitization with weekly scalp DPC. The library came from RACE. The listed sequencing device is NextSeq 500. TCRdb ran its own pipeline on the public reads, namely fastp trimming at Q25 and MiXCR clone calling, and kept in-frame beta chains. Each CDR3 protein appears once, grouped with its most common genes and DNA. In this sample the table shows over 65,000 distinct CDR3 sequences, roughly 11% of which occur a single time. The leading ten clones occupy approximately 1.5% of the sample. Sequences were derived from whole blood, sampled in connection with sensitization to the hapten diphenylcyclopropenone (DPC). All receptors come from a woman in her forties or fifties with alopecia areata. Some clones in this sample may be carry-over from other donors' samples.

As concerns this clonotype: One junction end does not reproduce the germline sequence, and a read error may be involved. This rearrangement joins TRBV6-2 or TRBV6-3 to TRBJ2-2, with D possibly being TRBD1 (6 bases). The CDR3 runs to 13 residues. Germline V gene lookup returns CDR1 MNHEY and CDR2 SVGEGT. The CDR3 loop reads CAGSRDIYGELFF. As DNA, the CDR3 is TGTGCCGGCAGCCGGGACATCTACGGGGAGCTGTTTTTT.

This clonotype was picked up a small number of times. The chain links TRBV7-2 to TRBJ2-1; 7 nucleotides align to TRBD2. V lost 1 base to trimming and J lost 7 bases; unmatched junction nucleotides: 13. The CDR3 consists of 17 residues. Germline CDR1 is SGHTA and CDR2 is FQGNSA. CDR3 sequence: CASSLGPEGGPLNEQFF. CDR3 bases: TGTGCCAGCAGCTTAGGCCCCGAGGGAGGGCCGTTAAATGAGCAGTTCTTC. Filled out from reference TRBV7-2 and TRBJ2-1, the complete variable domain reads GAGVSQSPSNKVTEKGKDVELRCDPISGHTALYWYRQSLGQGLEFLIYFQGNSAPDKSGLPSDRFSAERTGGSVSTLTIQRTQQEDSAVYLCASSLGPEGGPLNEQFFGPGTRLTVL.

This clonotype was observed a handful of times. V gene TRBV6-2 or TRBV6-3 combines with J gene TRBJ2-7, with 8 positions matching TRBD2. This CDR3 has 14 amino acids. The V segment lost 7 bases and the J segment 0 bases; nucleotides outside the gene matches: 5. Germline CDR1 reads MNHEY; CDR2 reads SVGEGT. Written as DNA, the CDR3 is TGTGCCAGCAAGCAACTAGCGGACTCCTACGAGCAGTACTTC. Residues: CASKQLADSYEQYF.

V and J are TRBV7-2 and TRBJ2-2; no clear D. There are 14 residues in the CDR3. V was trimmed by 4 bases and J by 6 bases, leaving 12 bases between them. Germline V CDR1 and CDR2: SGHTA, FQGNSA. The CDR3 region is CASSSGTGAGELFF. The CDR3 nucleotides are TGTGCCAGCAGCTCCGGAACGGGCGCCGGGGAGCTGTTTTTT. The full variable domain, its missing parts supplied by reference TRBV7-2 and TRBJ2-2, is GAGVSQSPSNKVTEKGKDVELRCDPISGHTALYWYRQSLGQGLEFLIYFQGNSAPDKSGLPSDRFSAERTGGSVSTLTIQRTQQEDSAVYLCASSSGTGAGELFFGEGSRLTVL.

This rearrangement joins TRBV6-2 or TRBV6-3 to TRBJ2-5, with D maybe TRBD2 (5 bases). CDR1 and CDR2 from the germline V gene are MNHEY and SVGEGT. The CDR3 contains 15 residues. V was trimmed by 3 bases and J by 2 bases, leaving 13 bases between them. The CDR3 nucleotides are TGTGCCAGCAGTTATACCCGCGGGCGACAAGAGACCCAGTACTTC. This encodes CASSYTRGRQETQYF.

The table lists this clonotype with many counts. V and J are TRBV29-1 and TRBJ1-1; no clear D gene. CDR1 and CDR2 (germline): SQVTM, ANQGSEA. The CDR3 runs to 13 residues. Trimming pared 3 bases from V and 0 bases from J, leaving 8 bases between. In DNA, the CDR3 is TGCAGCGTTGATCCTAGGATGAACACTGAAGCTTTCTTT. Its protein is CSVDPRMNTEAFF.

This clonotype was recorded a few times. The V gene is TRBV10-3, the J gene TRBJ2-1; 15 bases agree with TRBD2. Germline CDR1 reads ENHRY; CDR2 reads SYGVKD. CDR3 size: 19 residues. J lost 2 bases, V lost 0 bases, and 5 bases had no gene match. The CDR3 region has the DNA TGTGCCATCAGTGAGTCACCGGGACTAGCGGGAGGAGCCTACAATGAGCAGTTCTTC. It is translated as CAISESPGLAGGAYNEQFF.

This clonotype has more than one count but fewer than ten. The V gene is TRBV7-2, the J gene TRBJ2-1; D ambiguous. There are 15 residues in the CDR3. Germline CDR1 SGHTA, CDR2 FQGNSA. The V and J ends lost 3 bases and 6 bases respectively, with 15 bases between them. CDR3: CASSFTGFPPNEQFF. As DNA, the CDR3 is TGTGCCAGCAGCTTTACCGGGTTTCCCCCCAATGAGCAGTTCTTC.

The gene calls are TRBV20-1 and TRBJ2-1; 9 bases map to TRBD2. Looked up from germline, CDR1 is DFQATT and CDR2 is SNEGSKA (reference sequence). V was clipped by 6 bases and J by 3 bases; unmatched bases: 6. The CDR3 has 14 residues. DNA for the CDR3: TGCAGTGCCAAGAGCGGGGGGAACTACAATGAGCAGTTCTTC. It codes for CSAKSGGNYNEQFF.